This T cell receptor (beta chain) was sequenced during a study of T cell repertoires in cytomegalovirus infection. Study in general: HLA-B-restricted CMV epitopes that are well studied, plus recently identified HLA-C-restricted ones, were used by the study. Evidence of both CMV infection and a matching HLA type came from public TCR beta signatures.

TCRdb itself ran the reads through MiXCR, one entry per CDR3 protein. The sample lists fewer than 950,000 distinct CDR3 sequences; roughly 33% were seen once. A note on this clonotype: What it binds is unknown.

This CDR3 is built from 15 residues. J was trimmed by 6 bases and V by 5 bases; bases with no gene match: 9. The germline V gene has CDR1 SEHNR and CDR2 FQNEAQ (reference sequence). The TCR was taken from a human donor in good health (CMV status not recorded). Some clones in this sample may be carry-over from other donors' samples. V usage is TRBV7-9 and J usage is TRBJ2-4; 8 bases map to TRBD1. The starting material was cultured CD8+ T cells from PBMCs, obtained from culture after CMV antigen stimulation. The CDR3: CASSPPTGARNIQYF. CDR3 DNA sequence: TGTGCCAGCAGCCCGCCGACAGGGGCCCGAAACATTCAGTACTTC.